Described below is a single T cell receptor (beta chain) sequence and its context. The antigen is not known. The sample comes from a study of graft-versus-host responses after intestinal transplantation. Study details: Tacrolimus and steroids were given for about three years to all recipients after anti-thymocyte globulin induction.

From germline, CDR1 is MNHEY and CDR2 SMNVEV (reference sequence). The CDR3 is 17 amino acids. V dropped 4 bases and J dropped 4; count of bases not matched to a gene: 12. Study-level points and caveats: Graft-donor T cell macrochimerism in patients accompanied high graft-versus-host to host-versus-graft clonal ratios in allografts. GvH clones detected in recipient marrow included some appearing first in ileum or blood.

This table comes from immunoSEQ multiplex PCR, and its TCRdb copy is limited to in-frame clones, with some not included. This sample has some 80,000 clones, with approximately 90% found just once. This receptor was taken from a human donor who was the organ donor for an intestinal transplant. Sequencing used unstimulated CD8+ T cells sorted from spleen or lymph node cells, obtained before transplant. The V gene is TRBV27, the J gene TRBJ2-5; TRBD1 matches at 10 bases. The CDR3 DNA is TGTGCCAGCAGTTCTACGCCGGGACAGGGGAGGGGAGAGACCCAGTACTTC. This encodes CASSSTPGQGRGETQYF.